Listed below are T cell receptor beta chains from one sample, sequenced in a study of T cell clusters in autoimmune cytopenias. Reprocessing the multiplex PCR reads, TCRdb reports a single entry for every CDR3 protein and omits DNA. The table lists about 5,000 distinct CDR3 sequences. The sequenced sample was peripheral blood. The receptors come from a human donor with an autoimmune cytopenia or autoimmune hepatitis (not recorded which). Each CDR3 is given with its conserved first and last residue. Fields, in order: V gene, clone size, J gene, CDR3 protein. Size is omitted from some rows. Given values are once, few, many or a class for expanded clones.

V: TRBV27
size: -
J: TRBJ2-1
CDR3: CASSEKAELTHEQFF

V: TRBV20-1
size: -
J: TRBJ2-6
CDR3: CSARVVGANVLTF

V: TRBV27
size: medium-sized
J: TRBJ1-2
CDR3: CASKGQGTGYTF

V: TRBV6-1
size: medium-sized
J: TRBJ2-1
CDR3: CASLTWDEQFF

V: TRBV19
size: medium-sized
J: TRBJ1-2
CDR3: CASSIGQNSVGYTF

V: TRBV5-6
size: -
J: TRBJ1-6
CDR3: CASSYTDREDSPLHF

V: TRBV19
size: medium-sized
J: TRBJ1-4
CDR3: CASTRERGGSEKLFF

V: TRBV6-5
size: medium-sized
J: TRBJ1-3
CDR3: CASSFLQGSNTIYF

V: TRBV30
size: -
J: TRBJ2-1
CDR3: CAWNPWGGEQYF

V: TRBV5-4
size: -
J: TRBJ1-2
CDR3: CASSLQGEGGYGYTF

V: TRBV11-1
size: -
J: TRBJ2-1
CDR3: CASIPPGLRYNEQFF

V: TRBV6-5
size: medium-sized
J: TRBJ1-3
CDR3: CATDTAGNTIYF

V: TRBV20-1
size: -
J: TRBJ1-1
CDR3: CSARDGKEMNTEAFF

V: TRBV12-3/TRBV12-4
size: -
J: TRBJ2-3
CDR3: CASSPTSGGDTQYF

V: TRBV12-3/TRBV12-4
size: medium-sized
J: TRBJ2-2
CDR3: CASSLAGGSYTGELFF

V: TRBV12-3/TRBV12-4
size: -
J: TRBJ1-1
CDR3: CASSLRQGATEAFF

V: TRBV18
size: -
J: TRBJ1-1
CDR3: CASSPSRFNTEAFF

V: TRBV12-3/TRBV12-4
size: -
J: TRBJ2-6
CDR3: CASTGGSGANVLTF

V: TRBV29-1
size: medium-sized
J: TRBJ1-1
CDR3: CSARQNMNTEAFF

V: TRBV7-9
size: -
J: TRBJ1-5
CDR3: CASSAAVTGDQPQHF

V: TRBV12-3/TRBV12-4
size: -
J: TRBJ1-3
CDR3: CASSPRGTAVGNTIYF

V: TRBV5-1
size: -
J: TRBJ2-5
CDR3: CASSLGGGGPQETQYF

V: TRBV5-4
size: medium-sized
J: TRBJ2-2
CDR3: CASSWDQTANTGELFF

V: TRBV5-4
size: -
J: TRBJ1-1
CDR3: CASSLGGSMNTEAFF